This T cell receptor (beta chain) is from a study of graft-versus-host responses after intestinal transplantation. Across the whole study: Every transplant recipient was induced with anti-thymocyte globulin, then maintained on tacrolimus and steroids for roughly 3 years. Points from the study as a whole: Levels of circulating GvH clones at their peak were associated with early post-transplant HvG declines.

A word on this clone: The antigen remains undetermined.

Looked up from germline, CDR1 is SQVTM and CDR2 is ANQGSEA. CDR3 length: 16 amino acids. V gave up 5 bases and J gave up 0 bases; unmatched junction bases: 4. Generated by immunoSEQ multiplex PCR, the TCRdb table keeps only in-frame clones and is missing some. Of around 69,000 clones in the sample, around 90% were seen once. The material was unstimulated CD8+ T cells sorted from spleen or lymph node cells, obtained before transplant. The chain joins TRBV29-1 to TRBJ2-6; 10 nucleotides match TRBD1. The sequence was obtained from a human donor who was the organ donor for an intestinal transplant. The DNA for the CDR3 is TGCAGCGTTTACGACAGGGGGCTCTCTGGGGCCAACGTCCTGACTTTC. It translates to CSVYDRGLSGANVLTF.